The clone carrying this T cell receptor beta chain was observed a handful of times. Its specificity is not known. TCRdb reanalysed the 5' RACE reads using MiXCR and keeps one entry per CDR3 protein. The table has about 180,000 distinct CDR3 sequences, roughly 18% seen once; the top ten hold roughly 3.7%. This specimen comes from a study of T-cell memory formation after mild COVID-19. Study context: Each donor largely had its own TCR clusters. Study results and limitations: CD4+ bias marked clones expanding day 15 to 37, unlike balanced contracting clones.

The TCR was taken from a man younger than 35 who had mild COVID-19 (a few samples of this study predate the infection). Cell type and time point are not known. Material: PBMCs or a T cell subset sorted from them (not recorded which).

CDR3 DNA: TGTGCCAGCAGTTCACGGGGGTCGCCCCAAGAGACCCAGTACTTC. This codes for CASSSRGSPQETQYF. The chain recombines TRBV6-6 with TRBJ2-5, with D possibly TRBD2 on 6 matching bases. V lost 4 bases, J lost 1 base, and 13 bases lay in between. The CDR3 extends over 15 amino acids. Germline V gene lookup returns CDR1 MNHNY and CDR2 SVGAGI (reference sequence).